This T cell receptor (beta chain) was found in a study of blood T cells in healthy people across ages. The germline V gene has CDR1 SGHRS and CDR2 YFSETQ. Trimming cost V 4 bases and J 6 bases; bases outside gene matches: 6. The CDR3 contains 14 residues. Together with a sample-barcoded 5' primer, a J-beta primer mix was included in a second PCR lasting roughly 6 to 12 cycles. TCRdb analysed the 5' RACE reads with MiXCR anew, one entry per CDR3 protein. Of roughly 640,000 distinct CDR3 sequences listed, roughly 31% are singletons. This clonotype was counted at least ten times. This TCR came from a woman of 80 years or more in good health. This chain links TRBV5-1 with TRBJ2-5, with 10 nucleotides matching TRBD1. Sequencing was performed on blood. The CDR3 sequence is CASSQTGGFQTQYF. The CDR3 DNA sequence: TGCGCCAGCAGCCAGACAGGGGGCTTTCAGACCCAGTACTTC.